This T cell receptor (beta chain) came from a study of blood T cell repertoires in COVID-19. In the study overall: COVID-19 samples from acute and convalescent phases originated in the United States, Italy and Spain. T cells, B-cell-depleted T cells, or PBMCs provided the cDNA or gDNA that served as material.

Germline V gives CDR1 MDHEN, CDR2 SYDVKM. The CDR3 has 15 residues. The trim removed 5 bases at V and 4 bases at J, leaving 8 bases unmatched. Authors' processing steps: Researchers report that nucleated cell counts were estimated from reference gene primer amplification. Repertoires were generated with immunoSEQ multiplex PCR, while TCRdb's copy carries only in-frame clones and drops some. Clone size and V and J calls were adopted from that table, with D and trimming inferred from the DNA. This table has around 70,000 clones, about four fifths appearing once. The sequence came from a woman older than 75 with active or convalescent COVID-19. Sequenced sample: peripheral blood. The chain carries TRBV28 and TRBJ2-1; 7 bases line up with TRBD2. The CDR3 protein is CASSVAGVGYNEQFF. The CDR3, as DNA: TGTGCCAGCAGTGTGGCGGGAGTGGGGTACAATGAGCAGTTCTTC.